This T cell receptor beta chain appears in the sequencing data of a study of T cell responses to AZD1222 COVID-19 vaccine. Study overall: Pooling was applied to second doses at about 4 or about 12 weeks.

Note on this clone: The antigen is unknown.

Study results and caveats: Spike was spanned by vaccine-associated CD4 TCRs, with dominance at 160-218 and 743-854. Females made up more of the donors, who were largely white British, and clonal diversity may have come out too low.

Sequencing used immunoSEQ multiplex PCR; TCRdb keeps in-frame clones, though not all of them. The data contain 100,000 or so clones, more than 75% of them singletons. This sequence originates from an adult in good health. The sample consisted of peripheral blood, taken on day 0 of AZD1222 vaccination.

CDR3 region: CASSTNRDWNEQFF. In nucleotides, the CDR3 is TGTGCCAGTAGTACCAACCGGGACTGGAATGAGCAGTTCTTC. The chain employs TRBV19 and TRBJ2-1; tentatively, D is TRBD2 (6 bases). Germline lookup yields CDR1 LNHDA and CDR2 SQIVND (reference sequence). This CDR3 has 14 residues. Trimming took off 4 bases at V and 7 bases at J, with 14 bases between the two ends.